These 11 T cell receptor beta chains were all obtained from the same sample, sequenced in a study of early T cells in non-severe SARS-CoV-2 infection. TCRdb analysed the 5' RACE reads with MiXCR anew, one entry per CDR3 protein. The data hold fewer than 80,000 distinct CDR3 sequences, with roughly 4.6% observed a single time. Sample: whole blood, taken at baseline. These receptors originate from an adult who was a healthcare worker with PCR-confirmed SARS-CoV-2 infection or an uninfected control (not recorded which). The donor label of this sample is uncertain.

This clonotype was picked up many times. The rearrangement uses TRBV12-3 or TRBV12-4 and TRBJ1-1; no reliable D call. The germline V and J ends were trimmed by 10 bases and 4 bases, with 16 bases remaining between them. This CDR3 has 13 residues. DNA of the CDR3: TGTGCCACCCAACACGGGAGGAGCACTGAAGCTTTCTTT. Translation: CATQHGRSTEAFF.

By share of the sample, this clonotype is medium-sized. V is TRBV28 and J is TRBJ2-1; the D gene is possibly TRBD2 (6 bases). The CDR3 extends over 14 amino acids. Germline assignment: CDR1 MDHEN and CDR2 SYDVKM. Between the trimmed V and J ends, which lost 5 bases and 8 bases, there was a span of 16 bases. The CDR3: CASSPWEEQDEQFF. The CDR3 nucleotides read TGTGCCAGCAGTCCATGGGAGGAGCAAGATGAGCAGTTCTTC.

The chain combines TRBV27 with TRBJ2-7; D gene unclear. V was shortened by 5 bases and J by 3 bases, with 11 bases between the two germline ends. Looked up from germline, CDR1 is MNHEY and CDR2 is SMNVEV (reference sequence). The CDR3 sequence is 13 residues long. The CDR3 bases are TGTGCCAGCAGTCTTACTCCAGGCTACGAGCAGTACTTC. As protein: CASSLTPGYEQYF.

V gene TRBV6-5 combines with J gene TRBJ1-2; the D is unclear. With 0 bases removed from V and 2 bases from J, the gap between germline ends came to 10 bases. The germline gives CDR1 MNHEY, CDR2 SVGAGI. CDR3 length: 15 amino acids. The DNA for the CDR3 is TGTGCCAGCAGTTACTCGAAGGCAGCGAACTATGGCTACACCTTC. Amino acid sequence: CASSYSKAANYGYTF.

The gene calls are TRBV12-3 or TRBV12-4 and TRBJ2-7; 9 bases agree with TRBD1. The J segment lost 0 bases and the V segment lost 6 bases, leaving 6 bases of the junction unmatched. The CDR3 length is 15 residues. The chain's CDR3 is CASSRGTGSSYEQYF. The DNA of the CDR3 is TGTGCCAGCAGCCGCGGGACAGGGAGCTCCTACGAGCAGTACTTC.

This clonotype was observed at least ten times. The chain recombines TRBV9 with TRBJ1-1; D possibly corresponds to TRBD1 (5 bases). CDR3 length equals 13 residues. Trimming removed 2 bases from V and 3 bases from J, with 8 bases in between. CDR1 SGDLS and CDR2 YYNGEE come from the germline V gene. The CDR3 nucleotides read TGTGCCAGCAGCGTTGAGGGGTACACTGAAGCTTTCTTT. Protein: CASSVEGYTEAFF. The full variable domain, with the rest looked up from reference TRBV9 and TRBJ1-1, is DSGVTQTPKHLITATGQRVTLRCSPRSGDLSVYWYQQSLDQGLQFLIQYYNGEERAKGNILERFSAQQFPDLHSELNLSSLELGDSALYFCASSVEGYTEAFFGQGTRLTVV.

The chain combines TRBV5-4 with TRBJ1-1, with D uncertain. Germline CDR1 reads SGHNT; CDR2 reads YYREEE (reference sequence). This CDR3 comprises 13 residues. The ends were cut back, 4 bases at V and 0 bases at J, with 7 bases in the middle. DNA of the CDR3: TGTGCCAGCAGCGTCACACTGAACACTGAAGCTTTCTTT. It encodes CASSVTLNTEAFF.

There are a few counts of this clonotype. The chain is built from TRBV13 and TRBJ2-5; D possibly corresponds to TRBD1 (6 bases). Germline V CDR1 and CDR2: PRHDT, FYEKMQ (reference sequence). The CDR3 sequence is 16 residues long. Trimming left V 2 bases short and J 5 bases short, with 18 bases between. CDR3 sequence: CASSLLTGASRETQYF. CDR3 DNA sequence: TGTGCCAGCAGCTTATTGACAGGAGCCAGCCGGGAGACCCAGTACTTC.

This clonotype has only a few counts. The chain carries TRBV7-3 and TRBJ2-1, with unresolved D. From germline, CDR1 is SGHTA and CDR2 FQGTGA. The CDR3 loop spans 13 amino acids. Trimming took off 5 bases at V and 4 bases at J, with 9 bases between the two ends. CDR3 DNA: TGTGCCAGCAGCCCCCCCCCTTACAATGAGCAGTTCTTC. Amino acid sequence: CASSPPPYNEQFF.

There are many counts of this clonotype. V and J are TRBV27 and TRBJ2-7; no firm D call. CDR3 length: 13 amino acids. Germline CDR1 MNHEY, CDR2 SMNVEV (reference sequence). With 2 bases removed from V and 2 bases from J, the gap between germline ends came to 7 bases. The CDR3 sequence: CASSLVGPYEQYF. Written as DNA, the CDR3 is TGTGCCAGCAGTTTAGTAGGGCCCTACGAGCAGTACTTC.

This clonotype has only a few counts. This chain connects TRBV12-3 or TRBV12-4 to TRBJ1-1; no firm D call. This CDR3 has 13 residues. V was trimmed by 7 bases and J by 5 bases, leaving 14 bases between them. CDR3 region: CASTDSRRTEAFF. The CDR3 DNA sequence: TGTGCCAGCACCGATTCTAGGAGGACTGAAGCTTTCTTT.